Sequencing of this TCR beta chain was carried out in a study of blood T cells in healthy people across ages (dated by TCRdb to the mid-2010s). For the study in its entirety: Template switching captured roughly one uniquely barcoded TCR beta cDNA molecule per two T cells in model experiments. To track age-related changes in TCR beta repertoire diversity, the study relied on deep sequencing normalized with unique cDNA molecular identifiers. The donors were divided into four age groups: young (average roughly 17 years), middle-aged (roughly 40), aged (approximately 62) and long-lived (82). To avoid experimental bias, donors of different ages were spread randomly across the sequencing lanes. Two additional independent replicas of 1 million unique cDNA reads from the same blood draw were analyzed for two donors (one aged 18 to 30 and one aged 80 or older).

This clonotype was counted ten times or more. Its antigen is currently not known. Base qualities are missing; no much larger clone stands one base away. The library was generated by 5' RACE. Sequencing used an Illumina HiSeq 2500. The second PCR ran for about 6 to 11 cycles and used a J-beta primer mix along with a sample-barcoded 5' primer. A template-switch 5' adaptor carrying 12 random nucleotides introduced a unique molecular identifier onto each TCR beta cDNA molecule. At least 3 million CDR3-containing paired-end reads were obtained from each sample. All of the RNA was converted into first-strand cDNA using the Mint cDNA synthesis kit, with a TRBC-specific oligonucleotide serving as the primer. Following uracil-DNA glycosylase treatment, all cDNA underwent a first 18-cycle PCR with the universal primers M1SS and BC2_uni_R. Per the original workflow: For normalization, 1 million high-quality reads, each with a distinct molecular identifier, were randomly selected from each sample. Instead of being binned into consensus sequences, reads that shared molecular identifiers were thrown out. MiTCR, run with a Q25 quality threshold and the strictest error-elimination algorithm, handled CDR3 identification, clonotype clustering and error correction. A nonparametric unseen species model using Euler transformation provided a lower-bound estimate of total TCR beta diversity. The public sequencing data were trimmed at Q25 with fastp and processed into clonotypes with MiXCR by TCRdb, which kept only in-frame beta chains. Each CDR3 protein appears once, grouped with its most common genes and DNA. TCRdb, not the authors, supplied the V and J calls. Counted in this sample were 630,000 or so distinct CDR3 sequences; less than 40% of them appeared once. The ten biggest clones cover about 16% of the sample.

Taken from cysteine to phenylalanine, the CDR3 has 14 residues. CDR3 DNA only is kept here, 42 bases in frame from base 1. Cut back by 1 base and 7 bases, the V and J ends lie 14 bases apart. From a lookup of the germline V gene (reference sequence), CDR1 and CDR2 are LNHNV and YYDKDF. The donors were 40 or so Caucasian individuals from Russia, aged roughly 6 to 90 years, who were systemically healthy. Each donor gave about 10 milliliters of peripheral blood, drawn into EDTA-treated Vacutainer tubes. Ficoll-Paque density-gradient centrifugation was used to isolate PBMCs, with at least 7 million per sample. Total RNA, at least 6 micrograms per sample, was extracted from PBMCs with Trizol reagent. For every donor, flow cytometry on a PBMC aliquot measured the percentage of naive CD45RAhigh/CD27high T cells. Beyond this particular receptor, the publication reports: Since profiling was done on bulk unsorted PBMCs, naive and antigen-experienced compartments could not be conclusively compared. There was a strong correlation between observed TCR beta diversity and the percentage of naive T cells measured by flow cytometry. As age increased, observed TCR beta diversity per million T cells dropped in a roughly linear way, and a significant reduction was already evident by age about 40. Compared with the aged group, more naive CD4+ T cells, fewer expanded clones and increased TCR diversity were shown by the long-lived group, suggesting age selection. Because donor CMV infection status was unknown, age-related changes in expanded clonotypes were potentially confounded. Estimates of total diversity based on one million sequenced T cells were considered lower bounds and underestimates.

The sample taken for sequencing was blood. The rearrangement combines TRBV15 with TRBJ2-7, and the D gene may be TRBD2, 6 bases matching. The sequence was obtained from a woman of 80 years or more in good health. Donor details come from another sample of the same person, matched by shared clones. CDR3 reads: CATSRGGFAGEQYF. The nucleotides are TGTGCCACCAGCAGAGGGGGGTTTGCGGGGGAGCAGTACTTC.